This TCR beta chain was identified during a study of Graves' ophthalmopathy and Graves' hyperthyroidism. Hyperthyroidism patients had new diagnoses, durations under 2 months, and ages of 18 to 65. For repertoire sequencing, the TCR beta CDR3 regions were amplified from RNA transcripts. RT-PCR was first run with HTBI primers, then multiplex PCR in a second round. TCRdb recomputed calls from the multiplex PCR reads with MiXCR, one row per CDR3 protein. In the table there are some 1.1 million distinct CDR3 sequences, about 36% of which are singletons. In this sample, this clonotype turned up once. The ends lost 4 bases at V and 5 bases at J; junction bases unmatched: 12. From germline, CDR1 is SGHTA and CDR2 FQGNSA. The CDR3 loop spans 16 amino acids.

This chain links TRBV7-2 with TRBJ2-5, with TRBD2 matching over 8 bases. This receptor was obtained from an adult man with Graves' hyperthyroidism. The sample comprised peripheral blood or thyroid tissue (not recorded which). CDR3 DNA: TGTGCCAGCAGCTCTGACCTTGGACTAGCTAGGGAGACCCAGTACTTC. This codes for CASSSDLGLARETQYF.